The subject of this entry is one T cell receptor beta chain. The clone's antigen remains unknown. The record has no base qualities; no much larger clone is one base away. The data belong to a study of T cell changes during pregnancy in multiple sclerosis (dated by TCRdb to between 2018 and 2020). Background for the entire study: The study examined how the T cell repertoire changed over the course of pregnancy in women with multiple sclerosis.

Library method: the immunoSEQ multiplex PCR assay. This is the immuneACCESS table as TCRdb keeps it, with only in-frame sequences that have V and J called. A part of the clones is gone; compared with another copy, unresolved V genes explain less than half, and the rest is unexplained. The sample table lists fewer than 150,000 clones, around 97% of them with a count of one. The ten most abundant clones make up around 0.46% of the sample. This clonotype originated in a female donor with multiple sclerosis, enrolled in a pregnancy study. Source: peripheral blood, taken after pregnancy.

The CDR3 loop reads CASSLTGNNEQFF. In nucleotides, the sequence is TGTGCCAGCAGTTTGACAGGGAACAATGAGCAGTTCTTC. The chain is encoded by TRBV27 joined to TRBJ2-1; 7 middle bases align to TRBD1. The V end gives up 3 bases and the J end 5 bases, leaving 1 base in the junction not matched to a gene. The CDR3, cysteine through phenylalanine, is 13 amino acids long. Only the CDR3 portion is preserved as DNA: 39 bases, with reading frame beginning at the first base. Per the germline V gene (reference sequence), MNHEY is the CDR1 and SMNVEV is the CDR2.